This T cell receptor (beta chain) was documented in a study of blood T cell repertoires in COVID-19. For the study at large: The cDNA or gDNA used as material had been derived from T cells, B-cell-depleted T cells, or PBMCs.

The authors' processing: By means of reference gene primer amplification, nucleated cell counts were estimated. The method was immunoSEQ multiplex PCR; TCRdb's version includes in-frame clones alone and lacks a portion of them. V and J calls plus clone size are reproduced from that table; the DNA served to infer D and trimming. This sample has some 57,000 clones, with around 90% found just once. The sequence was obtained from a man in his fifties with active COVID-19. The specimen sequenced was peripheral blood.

DNA for the CDR3: TGTGCCTGGAGTGTCTCCTCTGGAAACACCATATATTTT. Its protein product is CAWSVSSGNTIYF. The chain couples TRBV30 to TRBJ1-3, with unresolved D. The CDR3 length is 13 residues. CDR1 and CDR2 (germline): GTSNPN, SVGIG (reference sequence). Deletions cut 0 bases from V and 0 bases from J, with 3 bases between.